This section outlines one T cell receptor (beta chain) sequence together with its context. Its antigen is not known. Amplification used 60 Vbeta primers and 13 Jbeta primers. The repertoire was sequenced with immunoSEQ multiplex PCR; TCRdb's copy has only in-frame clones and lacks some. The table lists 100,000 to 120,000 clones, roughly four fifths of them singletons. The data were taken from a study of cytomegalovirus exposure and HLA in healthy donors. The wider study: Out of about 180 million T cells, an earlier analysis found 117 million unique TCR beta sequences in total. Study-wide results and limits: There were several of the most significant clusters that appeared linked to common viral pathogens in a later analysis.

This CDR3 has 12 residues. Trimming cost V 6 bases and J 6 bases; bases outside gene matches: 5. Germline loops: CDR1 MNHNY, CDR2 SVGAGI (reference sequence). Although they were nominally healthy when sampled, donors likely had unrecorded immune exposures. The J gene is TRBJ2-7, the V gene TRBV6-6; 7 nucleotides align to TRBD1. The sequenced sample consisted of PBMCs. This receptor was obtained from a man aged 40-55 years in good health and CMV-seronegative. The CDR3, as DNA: TGTGCCAGCAGAAGAGGGGACAGCGAGCAGTACTTC. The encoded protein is CASRRGDSEQYF.